This T cell receptor (beta chain) was recorded in a study of blood T cells in healthy people across ages. Between the trimmed V and J ends, which lost 5 bases and 7 bases, there was a span of 9 bases. The length of the CDR3 is 12 residues. For the second PCR, which ran for roughly 6 to 12 cycles, a sample-barcoded 5' primer and a J-beta primer mix were used. TCRdb re-analysed the 5' RACE reads in MiXCR, keeping a single row per CDR3 protein. The data hold about a million distinct CDR3 sequences, with 35% to 40% observed a single time. The sample providers were healthy Caucasian people from Russia, aged roughly 6 to 95.

This clonotype originated in a man aged 18 to 29 in good health. Material for sequencing was blood. The chain couples TRBV12-3 or TRBV12-4 to TRBJ1-5; D not certain. The CDR3 nucleotides read TGTGCCAGCAGTGCCCTGCCCCAGCCCCAGCATTTT. Its protein is CASSALPQPQHF.